Each of the 15 T cell receptor beta chains below was sequenced from the same sample in a study of long-term antiretroviral therapy in people with HIV. The assay used was immunoSEQ (version v3.0), run at survey level. Data came from immunoSEQ multiplex PCR; TCRdb stores just in-frame clones and leaves some out. The table shows about 38,000 clones, with 75% to 90% occurring only once. The specimen was unsorted PBMCs, collected 1.5 years after starting antiretroviral therapy. The source is a young man with HIV.

The gene calls are TRBV27 and TRBJ2-2, with unresolved D. Germline CDR1 is MNHEY and CDR2 is SMNVEV (reference sequence). V was trimmed by 7 bases and J by 1 base, leaving 13 bases between them. The CDR3 contains 15 residues. The CDR3 protein is CASMPPKWNTGELFF. DNA for the CDR3: TGTGCCAGCATGCCCCCAAAATGGAACACCGGGGAGCTGTTTTTT.

The gene calls are TRBV2 and TRBJ1-4; TRBD1 aligns across 7 bases. Germline assignment: CDR1 SNHLY and CDR2 FYNNEI. V lost 1 base to trimming and J lost 9 bases; unmatched junction nucleotides: 11. CDR3 length equals 16 residues. This chain's CDR3 is CASSEVFEGALQKLFF. The CDR3 DNA is TGTGCCAGCAGTGAAGTCTTTGAGGGGGCTCTGCAAAAACTGTTTTTT.

V and J are TRBV7-9 and TRBJ2-1; 8 bases line up with TRBD2. The CDR3 has 15 amino acids. V shed 7 bases, J shed 4 bases, and the junction held 9 bases outside the gene matches. Germline CDR1 reads SEHNR; CDR2 reads FQNEAQ (reference sequence). The CDR3 loop reads CASILLAGSYNEQFF. The CDR3, as DNA: TGTGCCAGCATCCTTCTAGCGGGCTCTTACAATGAGCAGTTCTTC.

The chain combines TRBV14 with TRBJ2-7; D call uncertain. Trimming took off 1 base at V and 2 bases at J, with 9 bases between the two ends. The germline gives CDR1 SGHDN, CDR2 FVKESK. CDR3 length equals 14 residues. The CDR3 spells CASSQVPQTYEQYF. The CDR3 DNA reads as TGTGCCAGCAGCCAAGTTCCTCAGACCTACGAGCAGTACTTC.

The V and J genes are TRBV15 and TRBJ1-3; 8 bases map to TRBD1. CDR1 is LNHNV, CDR2 YYDKDF, per germline (reference sequence). Trimming at V came to 8 bases and at J to 4 bases, leaving 16 bases not matched to a gene. This CDR3 has 17 amino acids. CDR3 protein: CATRPDRVLGPGNTIYF. CDR3 nucleotide sequence: TGTGCCACCCGCCCGGACAGGGTTCTCGGACCGGGAAACACCATATATTTT. Full variable domain (remainder filled in from reference TRBV15 and TRBJ1-3): DAMVIQNPRYQVTQFGKPVTLSCSQTLNHNVMYWYQQKSSQAPKLLFHYYDKDFNNEADTPDNFQSRRPNTSFCFLDIRSPGLGDTAMYLCATRPDRVLGPGNTIYFGEGSWLTVV.

The rearrangement links TRBV28 to TRBJ1-5; TRBD1 matches 10 bases. This CDR3 spans 15 amino acids. The V gene's germline CDR1 is MDHEN and CDR2 SYDVKM. Germline trimming cut 5 bases from V and 3 bases from J; bases unmatched to any gene: 4. Written as DNA, the CDR3 is TGTGCCAGCAGTGAGACAGGGGGCACCAATCAGCCCCAGCATTTT. Its translation: CASSETGGTNQPQHF.

The V gene is TRBV10-3, the J gene TRBJ1-3; no clear D. Per the germline V gene, CDR1 is ENHRY and CDR2 is SYGVKD. The CDR3 covers 11 residues. The V end lost 5 bases, the J end lost 8 bases, and 7 bases lay between the germline ends. CDR3 sequence: CAISPGHTIYF. CDR3 DNA sequence: TGTGCCATCAGTCCGGGTCACACCATATATTTT.

The chain recombines TRBV18 with TRBJ2-2; TRBD1 matches 8 bases. The germline gives CDR1 KGHSH, CDR2 LQKENI. The CDR3 is made up of 16 amino acids. V lost 4 bases to trimming and J lost 8 bases; unmatched junction nucleotides: 12. This CDR3 is CASSRTGPMLFGELFF. In DNA form, the CDR3 reads TGTGCCAGCTCACGGACAGGGCCTATGCTATTTGGGGAGCTGTTTTTT.

J is TRBJ2-7 and V is TRBV5-1; TRBD2 might be the D (5 bases). This CDR3 has 13 residues. Trimming pared 4 bases from V and 3 bases from J, leaving 11 bases between. Germline loops: CDR1 SGHRS, CDR2 YFSETQ. The CDR3 reads CASSLTGIYEQYF. The CDR3 bases are TGCGCCAGCAGCCTGACGGGAATCTACGAGCAGTACTTC.

This clone was recorded a few times. The chain links TRBV14 to TRBJ2-1; D is possibly TRBD1 or TRBD2 (5 bases each). The ends were cut back, 3 bases at V and 8 bases at J, with 14 bases in the middle. The CDR3 contains 14 residues. In germline, CDR1 is SGHDN, CDR2 FVKESK. CDR3 bases: TGTGCCAGCAGCCATAAATGGATGGGGGATGAGCAGTTCTTC. This encodes CASSHKWMGDEQFF.

The chain has TRBV7-9 and TRBJ2-1, with 7 bases lining up with TRBD2. This CDR3 contains 14 residues. Trimming cost V 1 base and J 8 bases; bases outside gene matches: 5. Germline V lookup: CDR1 SEHNR, CDR2 FQNEAQ (reference sequence). The CDR3 nucleotides are TGTGCCAGCAGCTTAGACCCGGCGGGAGATGAGCAGTTCTTC. This encodes CASSLDPAGDEQFF. The full variable domain, in which reference TRBV7-9 and TRBJ2-1 provide the parts outside the CDR3, is DTGVSQNPRHKITKRGQNVTFRCDPISEHNRLYWYRQTLGQGPEFLTYFQNEAQLEKSRLLSDRFSAERPKGSFSTLEIQRTEQGDSAMYLCASSLDPAGDEQFFGPGTRLTVL.

The gene calls are TRBV6-5 and TRBJ2-1; the D gene is possibly TRBD2 (6 bases). Germline values: CDR1 MNHEY, CDR2 SVGAGI. The length of the CDR3 is 14 residues. Trimming pared 0 bases from V and 4 bases from J, leaving 7 bases between. This CDR3 reads CASSYSGSYNEQFF. CDR3 nucleotides: TGTGCCAGCAGTTACTCCGGGAGTTACAATGAGCAGTTCTTC.

The rearrangement links TRBV18 to TRBJ1-1, with TRBD1 as a possible D gene (6 bases). CDR3 length: 16 residues. V was pared by 3 bases and J by 2 bases, with 16 bases between. The V gene's germline CDR1 is KGHSH and CDR2 LQKENI. DNA of the CDR3: TGTGCCAGCTCACCCACAGTGGGACAAATTAACACTGAAGCTTTCTTT. Translated: CASSPTVGQINTEAFF.

V and J are TRBV6-6 and TRBJ1-1, with TRBD1 as a possible D gene (5 bases). Trimming removed 7 bases at V and 4 bases at J, with 19 bases between. Germline V gives CDR1 MNHNY, CDR2 SVGAGI (reference sequence). This CDR3 region has 15 residues. The CDR3 sequence: CASMNEQATTTEAFF. The CDR3 DNA reads TGTGCCAGCATGAATGAACAGGCTACGACCACTGAAGCTTTCTTT.

The CDR3 here is CASRSGGRDEQYF. The DNA for the CDR3 is TGTGCCAGCCGGTCGGGGGGCAGGGACGAGCAGTACTTC. The genes are TRBV27 and TRBJ2-7; D is possibly TRBD2 (7 bases). CDR1 is MNHEY and CDR2 is SMNVEV in the germline V gene (reference sequence). V was clipped by 8 bases and J by 5 bases, with 16 bases between them. The length of the CDR3 is 13 residues.